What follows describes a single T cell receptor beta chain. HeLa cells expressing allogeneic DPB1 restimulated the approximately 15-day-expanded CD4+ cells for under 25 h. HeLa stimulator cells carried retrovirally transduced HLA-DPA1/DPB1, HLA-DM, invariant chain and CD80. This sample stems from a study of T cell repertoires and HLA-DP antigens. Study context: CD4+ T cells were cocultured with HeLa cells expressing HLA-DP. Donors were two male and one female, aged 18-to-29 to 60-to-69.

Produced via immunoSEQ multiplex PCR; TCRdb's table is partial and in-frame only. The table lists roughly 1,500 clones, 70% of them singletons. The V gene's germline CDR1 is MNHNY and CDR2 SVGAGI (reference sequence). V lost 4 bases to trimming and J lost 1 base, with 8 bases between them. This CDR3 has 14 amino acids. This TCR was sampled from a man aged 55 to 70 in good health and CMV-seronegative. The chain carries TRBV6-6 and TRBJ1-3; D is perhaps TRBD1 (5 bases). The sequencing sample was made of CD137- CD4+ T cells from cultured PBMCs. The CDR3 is CASSFGGSGNTIYF. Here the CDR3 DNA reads TGTGCCAGCAGTTTCGGGGGGTCTGGAAACACCATATATTTT.